This T cell receptor (beta chain) appears in the sequencing data of a study of PD-1 blockade in classical Hodgkin lymphoma. General study points: Healthy donors reportedly exceeded newly diagnosed patients in baseline TCR diversity. Patients who initiated nivolumab within 1 year of ASCT were excluded. Complete responders' diversity at baseline resembled that of newly diagnosed patients.

V trimming: 0 bases; J trimming: 6 bases; junction bases outside the gene matches: 3. The germline gives CDR1 SGHNT, CDR2 YYREEE (reference sequence). This CDR3 has 13 residues. Here immunoSEQ multiplex PCR was the method, and the copy in TCRdb shows in-frame clones only, minus some. In the table there are 30,000 to 40,000 clones, 75% to 95% of which are singletons. Comments on this clone: Antigen unknown.

Each patient relapsed following autologous stem cell transplantation, and prior brentuximab vedotin exposure differed. Researchers report purifying CD4+ T cells from thawed PBMCs by magnetic negative selection. This sequence was found in a human donor with classical Hodgkin lymphoma. The sample consisted of CD4+ T cells from blood, taken at baseline. The V call is TRBV5-4, the J call TRBJ2-7; 7 bases match TRBD1. CDR3 in amino acids: CASSLVGGGEQYF. The CDR3 coding sequence is TGTGCCAGCAGCTTGGTAGGGGGCGGCGAGCAGTACTTC.